The 24 T cell receptor beta chains given below trace back to one sample, sequenced in a study of T cell responses to AZD1222 COVID-19 vaccine. Produced via immunoSEQ multiplex PCR; TCRdb's table is partial and in-frame only. The sample contains some 64,000 clones, 80% to 95% of which appear only once. The sequencing used peripheral blood, collected 28 days after the second dose of the MenACWY control vaccine. These receptors came from an adult who received the MenACWY meningococcal vaccine as a control.

The V and J genes are TRBV29-1 and TRBJ1-1, with D hard to call. Germline V gene data show CDR1 as SQVTM and CDR2 as ANQGSEA. The CDR3 spans 13 residues. Trimming pared 4 bases from V and 0 bases from J, leaving 9 bases between. The CDR3 sequence: CSVGTGLNTEAFF. The CDR3 DNA sequence: TGCAGCGTTGGAACGGGATTGAACACTGAAGCTTTCTTT.

The chain employs TRBV6-6 and TRBJ2-7; D is unclear. CDR3 length equals 13 residues. Germline CDR1 MNHNY, CDR2 SVGAGI (reference sequence). The V gene lost 2 bases and the J gene lost 2 bases, with 7 bases spanning the gap. CDR3: CASSYARTYEQYF. The CDR3 DNA follows: TGTGCCAGCAGTTACGCCAGAACCTACGAGCAGTACTTC.

This clone was counted a single time. The rearrangement links TRBV5-4 to TRBJ2-1; 12 bases are a match to TRBD2. Germline assignment: CDR1 SGHNT and CDR2 YYREEE (reference sequence). J gave up 5 bases and V 5 bases, and 5 bases lay outside the gene matches. This CDR3 comprises 15 residues. The CDR3 DNA follows: TGTGCCAGCAGACGGACTAGCGGGACCCACAATGAGCAGTTCTTC. It encodes CASRRTSGTHNEQFF.

This clone was detected once. The gene calls are TRBV6-1 and TRBJ1-5, with TRBD1 as a possible D gene (5 bases). V lost 3 bases to trimming and J lost 7 bases, with 13 bases between them. This CDR3 has 14 amino acids. The germline V gene encodes CDR1 MNHNS and CDR2 SASEGT. CDR3 in DNA: TGTGCCAGCAGTGAGAGGGGTGGAGGGCAGCCCCAGCATTTT. Its protein is CASSERGGGQPQHF.

This sequence joins TRBV11-2 and TRBJ1-1, with a tentative D call TRBD1 (5 bases). Trimming removed 2 bases from V and 1 base from J, with 11 bases in between. Germline CDR1 is SGHAT and CDR2 is FQNNGV. This CDR3 has 15 amino acids. The CDR3 sequence is CASSLPRGPNTEAFF. The DNA of the CDR3 is TGTGCCAGCAGCTTACCCCGGGGCCCGAACACTGAAGCTTTCTTT.

This chain's CDR3 is CAVTPGQPPYEQYF. The CDR3 nucleotides read TGTGCCGTCACACCGGGACAACCGCCCTACGAGCAGTACTTC. V is TRBV6-5 and J is TRBJ2-7, with D tentatively TRBD1 (6 bases). Trimming pared 11 bases from V and 2 bases from J, leaving 19 bases between. Germline CDR1 and CDR2: MNHEY and SVGAGI. The CDR3 has 14 residues.

This chain connects TRBV28 to TRBJ1-1; D is uncertain. Germline assignment: CDR1 MDHEN and CDR2 SYDVKM. The V gene lost 5 bases and the J gene lost 3 bases, with 13 bases spanning the gap. CDR3 length equals 14 residues. The CDR3 here is CASSMGRQDTEAFF. The DNA for the CDR3 is TGTGCCAGCAGTATGGGCCGGCAGGACACTGAAGCTTTCTTT.

The CDR3 protein is CASSPGLNSPLHF. The CDR3 region has the DNA TGTGCCAGCAGTCCCGGACTTAATTCACCCCTCCACTTT. V is TRBV14 and J is TRBJ1-6; D is undetermined. Trimming took 6 bases from V and 6 from J, leaving 9 bases between them. Germline V gives CDR1 SGHDN, CDR2 FVKESK. This CDR3 is 13 amino acids long.

V and J are TRBV7-2 and TRBJ1-5, with D unclear. The CDR3 runs 15 residues. Germline-derived CDR1 and CDR2 are SGHTA and FQGNSA. V lost 1 base to trimming and J lost 2 bases, with 9 bases between them. The CDR3 protein is CASSLGEVGNQPQHF. The CDR3 bases are TGTGCCAGCAGCTTAGGAGAAGTGGGCAATCAGCCCCAGCATTTT.

This clone was seen a single time. This chain connects TRBV30 to TRBJ2-3; D gene unclear. V was trimmed by 0 bases and J by 8 bases, leaving 18 bases between them. Germline CDR1 reads GTSNPN; CDR2 reads SVGIG (reference sequence). CDR3 size: 15 residues. The CDR3 nucleotides read TGTGCCTGGAGTGTGGTCCCTGGGCCGGCAGGTACGCAGTATTTT. It specifies CAWSVVPGPAGTQYF.

The chain is built from TRBV20-1 and TRBJ1-2; 7 nucleotides line up with TRBD1. Germline loops: CDR1 DFQATT, CDR2 SNEGSKA (reference sequence). The trim removed 3 bases at V and 8 bases at J, leaving 15 bases unmatched. The CDR3 is made up of 15 amino acids. Here the CDR3 reads CSASQAGGSAGGYTF. Written as DNA, the CDR3 is TGCAGTGCTAGTCAGGCAGGGGGGTCCGCTGGAGGCTACACCTTC.

This clone was observed a few times. The CDR3: CASSFGRTASYGYTF. CDR3 DNA sequence: TGCGCCAGCAGCTTTGGGCGGACAGCGAGCTATGGCTACACCTTC. V is TRBV5-1 and J is TRBJ1-2; D might be TRBD1 (6 bases). V lost 2 bases to trimming and J lost 4 bases, with 15 bases between them. Germline V gene lookup returns CDR1 SGHRS and CDR2 YFSETQ. The CDR3 length is 15 residues.

The CDR3 DNA reads TGTGCCAGCAGTTCAAGCGGGAGCGGAGAGACCCAGTACTTC. Its protein product is CASSSSGSGETQYF. The chain combines TRBV11-3 with TRBJ2-5, with 8 bases that match TRBD2. This CDR3 is built from 14 residues. The junction had 7 bases not matched to a gene; V was cut back by 6 bases and J by 4 bases. In germline, CDR1 is SGHNT, CDR2 YENEEA.

The chain couples TRBV6-2 or TRBV6-3 to TRBJ2-7; TRBD2 agrees at 8 bases. V lost 3 bases to trimming and J lost 6 bases; unmatched junction nucleotides: 10. Germline V gives CDR1 MNHEY, CDR2 SVGEGT. This CDR3 spans 15 amino acids. In nucleotides, the CDR3 is TGTGCCAGCAGTTATAGCGGGACCGGCGGCCTCGAGCAGTACTTC. This codes for CASSYSGTGGLEQYF.

This rearrangement joins TRBV25-1 to TRBJ2-1, with D possibly TRBD2 on 5 matching bases. V lost 5 bases, J lost 4 bases, and 12 bases lay in between. CDR1 MGHDK and CDR2 SYGVNS come from the germline V gene. This CDR3 is 14 amino acids long. The CDR3 sequence is CASSRGLEYNEQFF. The CDR3 nucleotides read TGTGCCAGCAGTCGAGGGCTAGAGTACAATGAGCAGTTCTTC.

V is TRBV5-1 and J is TRBJ1-1; TRBD1 matches at 7 bases. This CDR3 comprises 15 residues. Germline CDR1 SGHRS, CDR2 YFSETQ. Unmatched junction bases numbered 6, after V lost 1 base and J lost 3 bases. This chain's CDR3 is CASSLNGQGDTEAFF. DNA for the CDR3: TGCGCCAGCAGCTTGAACGGCCAGGGGGACACTGAAGCTTTCTTT.

The chain recombines TRBV9 with TRBJ1-2; possible D gene TRBD1, 6 bases. The V gene lost 7 bases and the J gene lost 6 bases, with 16 bases spanning the gap. The length of the CDR3 is 13 residues. CDR1 is SGDLS and CDR2 is YYNGEE in the germline V gene. This CDR3 reads CASQTGSGDGYTF. DNA of the CDR3: TGTGCCAGCCAAACAGGGTCTGGAGATGGCTACACCTTC.

This chain connects TRBV5-1 to TRBJ2-2, with TRBD1 matching 9 bases. Per germline, CDR1 SGHRS and CDR2 YFSETQ. Trimming at V came to 3 bases and at J to 4 bases, leaving 7 bases not matched to a gene. The CDR3 totals 16 residues. This chain's CDR3 is CASSSHRGQGTGELFF. CDR3 nucleotides: TGCGCCAGCAGCTCTCACAGGGGGCAGGGCACCGGGGAGCTGTTTTTT.

Only one count was recorded for this clone. This chain joins TRBV6-5 and TRBJ2-2; D not resolved. V was trimmed by 10 bases and J by 0 bases, leaving 9 bases between them. Per the germline V gene, CDR1 is MNHEY and CDR2 is SVGAGI. The CDR3 extends over 13 amino acids. CDR3 sequence: CATRSTNTGELFF. CDR3 bases: TGTGCCACCCGTAGTACGAACACCGGGGAGCTGTTTTTT.

The V and J genes are TRBV3-1 (or the pseudogene TRBV3-2) and TRBJ1-5; 8 bases fit TRBD1. Unmatched junction bases numbered 4, after V lost 4 bases and J lost 8 bases. Germline loops: CDR1 LGHDT, CDR2 YNNKEL (reference sequence). This CDR3 contains 13 residues. This chain's CDR3 is CASSLQGAEPQHF. DNA for the CDR3: TGTGCCAGCAGCCTTCAGGGGGCCGAGCCCCAGCATTTT.

The chain has TRBV19 and TRBJ2-7, with D tentatively TRBD1 or TRBD2 (5 bases each). The V end lost 10 bases, the J end lost 4 bases, and 17 bases lay between the germline ends. Germline CDR1 and CDR2: LNHDA and SQIVND (reference sequence). CDR3 length: 13 amino acids. The CDR3 DNA sequence: TGTGCCACCGGCAGGGACGAAATTTACGAGCAGTACTTC. This gives the protein CATGRDEIYEQYF.

V gene TRBV10-1 combines with J gene TRBJ2-3; D unresolved. Germline V gene lookup returns CDR1 WNHNN and CDR2 SYGVQD (reference sequence). Trimming pared 5 bases from V and 0 bases from J, leaving 15 bases between. CDR3 length: 16 residues. Written as DNA, the CDR3 is TGCGCCAGCAGTCCCGGGTGGAGCGAGAGCACAGATACGCAGTATTTT. Its translation is CASSPGWSESTDTQYF.

J is TRBJ1-3 and V is TRBV13, with TRBD1 identical over 7 bases. The CDR3 has 16 residues. Trimming took 5 bases from V and 1 from J; bases not matched to a gene: 8. Germline CDR1 PRHDT, CDR2 FYEKMQ (reference sequence). The CDR3 region is CASSRRDSPSGNTIYF. CDR3 nucleotide sequence: TGTGCCAGCAGCCGAAGGGACAGTCCTTCTGGAAACACCATATATTTT.

The genes are TRBV5-4 and TRBJ1-2; 12 bases agree with TRBD1. The ends lost 5 bases at V and 4 bases at J; junction bases unmatched: 12. The germline V gene has CDR1 SGHNT and CDR2 YYREEE (reference sequence). The CDR3 spans 17 residues. As DNA, the CDR3 is TGTGCCAGCAGTACCCCGGGACAGGGGGCCACCTTCTATGGCTACACCTTC. Protein sequence: CASSTPGQGATFYGYTF.